This T cell receptor (beta chain) was recorded in a study of vaccination and CD4 T cells after COVID-19. About the study: Cells were stimulated with overlapping spike peptide pools from SARS-CoV-2, HCoV-NL63, HCoV-OC43 and HCoV-229E. Study-level findings and limits: Convalescent patients displayed spike mono-reactivity in 304 of 307 vaccine-specific clones.

In this sample, this clonotype turned up a few times. Its specificity is unknown. Unmatched junction bases numbered 8, after V lost 6 bases and J lost 9 bases. The CDR3 is 13 residues long. With the Oncomine TCR Beta short-read assay, DNA from cultured CD4+ T cells was sequenced. MiXCR, run by TCRdb on the PCR reads, gives a single entry per CDR3 protein. The sample has roughly 2,600 distinct CDR3 sequences, around 20% seen once. Treatment denoted: approximately 10-day PBMC culture with coronavirus spike peptide pools or control peptides (ViraFEST assay). This clonotype originated in a human donor who had recovered from COVID-19. The sequenced sample was CD4+ T cells from blood, cultured in vitro. V gene TRBV12-3 or TRBV12-4 combines with J gene TRBJ1-2; 9 nucleotides match TRBD1. The CDR3 region has the DNA TGTGCCAGCAGGCCTACAGGGGGCAGGAGCTACACCTTC. This gives the protein CASRPTGGRSYTF.